This T cell receptor beta chain came from a study of CD8 T cells in Susac syndrome. The authors reverse transcribed 0.5 to 1 ug RNA with random hexamers. The TCR beta CDR3 was amplified by immunoSEQ multiplex PCR across 54 Vbeta, 13 Jbeta. TCRdb ran MiXCR on the immunoSEQ multiplex PCR reads and lists one entry per CDR3 protein. The sample lists about 430,000 distinct CDR3 sequences, more than 70% seen once, with roughly 0.11% in the top ten. Stable or active relapsing-remitting multiple sclerosis, untreated and meeting revised McDonald criteria, defined the controls. Purification of the CD8+ and CD4+ T cells relied on negative isolation, and TEMRA cells underwent FACS enrichment. Germline-derived CDR1 and CDR2 are SGHNT and YYREEE (reference sequence). Trimming took off 2 bases at V and 7 bases at J, with 13 bases between the two ends. This CDR3 spans 14 amino acids.

The chain joins TRBV5-4 to TRBJ2-4, with a weak D call TRBD2 (5 bases). Sequenced input: CD8+ T cells from PBMCs. The sequence derives from a human donor with multiple sclerosis. The DNA for the CDR3 is TGTGCCAGCAGCTTAGAGGGTATTGCTAACATTCAGTACTTC. Amino acid sequence: CASSLEGIANIQYF. Together with reference TRBV5-4 and TRBJ2-4, the CDR3 gives the full variable domain: ETGVTQSPTHLIKTRGQQVTLRCSSQSGHNTVSWYQQALGQGPQFIFQYYREEENGRGNFPPRFSGLQFPNYSSELNVNALELDDSALYLCASSLEGIANIQYFGAGTRLSVL.